These T cell receptor beta chains were read from a single sample in a study of technical replicates of blood from several donors. Libraries were prepared by immunoSEQ multiplex PCR; TCRdb keeps only in-frame clonotypes and omits some of them. Found here are around 80,000 clones, over 75% of them singletons; the top ten hold 0.35% to 0.45%. Specimen: T cells isolated from PBMCs. These receptors all come from a human donor in good health. CDR3s include the opening cysteine and the closing phenylalanine or tryptophan. The D gene is left open where the match is weak. A row's size may be missing; if present it is once, few, many or a size class.

j_call: TRBJ2-7
v_call: TRBV14
clone_size: -
d_call: -
cdr3_nt: TGTGCCAGCAGCCAGGGATTGGGGAGCTCCTACGAGCAGTACTTC
cdr3_aa: CASSQGLGSSYEQYF

j_call: TRBJ1-5
v_call: TRBV4-1
clone_size: -
d_call: -
cdr3_nt: TGCGCCAGCAGCCAAGATCAGGGTCAGCCCCAGCATTTT
cdr3_aa: CASSQDQGQPQHF

j_call: TRBJ1-1
v_call: TRBV6-5
clone_size: -
d_call: -
cdr3_nt: TGTGCCAGCAGTGTAGGGGGTAACACTGAAGCTTTCTTT
cdr3_aa: CASSVGGNTEAFF

j_call: TRBJ2-5
v_call: TRBV4-1
clone_size: -
d_call: TRBD1
cdr3_nt: TGCGCCAGCAGCCAGACCGGGACAGGGGTCAGGGAGACCCAGTACTTC
cdr3_aa: CASSQTGTGVRETQYF

j_call: TRBJ2-2
v_call: TRBV9
clone_size: -
d_call: -
cdr3_nt: TGTGCCAGCAGCGTAGTACCCAGGGGGGACACCGGGGAGCTGTTTTTT
cdr3_aa: CASSVVPRGDTGELFF

j_call: TRBJ1-1
v_call: TRBV5-1
clone_size: few
d_call: -
cdr3_nt: TGCGCCAGCAGCTTGGTCCCAGGGGACACTGAAGCTTTCTTT
cdr3_aa: CASSLVPGDTEAFF

j_call: TRBJ2-7
v_call: TRBV5-1
clone_size: -
d_call: -
cdr3_nt: TGCGCCAGCAGCTTGGAGTCAGGGATTAACGAGCAGTACTTC
cdr3_aa: CASSLESGINEQYF

j_call: TRBJ2-5
v_call: TRBV13
clone_size: -
d_call: -
cdr3_nt: TGTGCCAGCAGCCCTAGCGTTGTAGAGACCCAGTACTTC
cdr3_aa: CASSPSVVETQYF

j_call: TRBJ1-2
v_call: TRBV7-2
clone_size: -
d_call: -
cdr3_nt: TGTGCCAGCAGCTTATTATATGGCTACACCTTC
cdr3_aa: CASSLLYGYTF

j_call: TRBJ2-7
v_call: TRBV19
clone_size: -
d_call: TRBD1
cdr3_nt: TGTGCCAGTAGTACCGGGACAGGGGGGATTGAGCAGTACTTC
cdr3_aa: CASSTGTGGIEQYF

j_call: TRBJ2-5
v_call: TRBV4-2
clone_size: once
d_call: -
cdr3_nt: TGTGCCAGCAGCCAAGATTTGGGAGAAGAGACCCAGTACTTC
cdr3_aa: CASSQDLGEETQYF

j_call: TRBJ2-3
v_call: TRBV9
clone_size: -
d_call: -
cdr3_nt: TGTGCCAGCAGCGTAGATCTTAGCGGTACAGATACGCAGTATTTT
cdr3_aa: CASSVDLSGTDTQYF

j_call: TRBJ2-5
v_call: TRBV5-6
clone_size: -
d_call: TRBD1
cdr3_nt: TGTGCCAGCAGCCCCCCGGGACAGGGGGGGGAGACCCAGTACTTC
cdr3_aa: CASSPPGQGGETQYF

j_call: TRBJ2-7
v_call: TRBV10-1
clone_size: once
d_call: TRBD2
cdr3_nt: TGCGCCAGCAGTGAGCGCCGCGGGAGGGAGGGCGAGCAGTACTTC
cdr3_aa: CASSERRGREGEQYF

j_call: TRBJ2-2
v_call: TRBV19
clone_size: -
d_call: TRBD1
cdr3_nt: TGTGCCAGTAGTATAAACGGACAGGGTGCCACCGGGGAGCTGTTTTTT
cdr3_aa: CASSINGQGATGELFF

j_call: TRBJ1-4
v_call: TRBV2
clone_size: few
d_call: TRBD1
cdr3_nt: TGTGCCAGCAGTGACAGGGGGTTGCGTGAAAAACTGTTTTTT
cdr3_aa: CASSDRGLREKLFF

j_call: TRBJ2-1
v_call: TRBV7-2
clone_size: -
d_call: TRBD2
cdr3_nt: TGTGCCAGCAGCCCCGGGACTAGCGGGTACAATGAGCAGTTCTTC
cdr3_aa: CASSPGTSGYNEQFF

j_call: TRBJ1-5
v_call: TRBV27
clone_size: -
d_call: -
cdr3_nt: TGTGCCAGCAGTTTATCCAGGGGACCCAATCAGCCCCAGCATTTT
cdr3_aa: CASSLSRGPNQPQHF

j_call: TRBJ2-2
v_call: TRBV4-1
clone_size: -
d_call: -
cdr3_nt: TGCGCCAGCAGCCAAAAGCAGGGATACACCGGGGAGCTGTTTTTT
cdr3_aa: CASSQKQGYTGELFF

j_call: TRBJ2-7
v_call: TRBV6-1
clone_size: -
d_call: TRBD2
cdr3_nt: TGTGCCAGCAGTGAAGCGACCCGGTGGGTAGCGGGAGGGTACGAGCAGTACTTC
cdr3_aa: CASSEATRWVAGGYEQYF

j_call: TRBJ2-7
v_call: TRBV4-1
clone_size: -
d_call: TRBD1
cdr3_nt: TGCGCCAGCAGCCAAAGGGACAGGGCCTACGAGCAGTACTTC
cdr3_aa: CASSQRDRAYEQYF

j_call: TRBJ2-1
v_call: TRBV11-3
clone_size: -
d_call: -
cdr3_nt: TGTGCCAGCAGCTTTAACAATGAGCAGTTCTTC
cdr3_aa: CASSFNNEQFF

j_call: TRBJ1-3
v_call: TRBV9
clone_size: -
d_call: TRBD1
cdr3_nt: TGTGCCAGCAGCCCACAGGGGACCCTCTCTGGAAACACCATATATTTT
cdr3_aa: CASSPQGTLSGNTIYF

j_call: TRBJ1-1
v_call: TRBV10-2
clone_size: -
d_call: -
cdr3_nt: TGCGCCAGCAGTGAAGAGACAGAGAACACTGAAGCTTTCTTT
cdr3_aa: CASSEETENTEAFF

j_call: TRBJ2-1
v_call: TRBV19
clone_size: -
d_call: TRBD2
cdr3_nt: TGTGCCAGTATCAGGACTAGCGGGAGTAGTGAGCAGTTCTTC
cdr3_aa: CASIRTSGSSEQFF

j_call: TRBJ2-7
v_call: TRBV7-3
clone_size: once
d_call: TRBD2
cdr3_nt: TGTGCCAGCAGCTTAAACGCGGGAGGGCCCTTCGTATCCTACGAGCAGTACTTC
cdr3_aa: CASSLNAGGPFVSYEQYF

j_call: TRBJ2-3
v_call: TRBV6-4
clone_size: -
d_call: TRBD2
cdr3_nt: TGTGCCAGCAGTGAGTCCGGGACTAGCGTTGATACGCAGTATTTT
cdr3_aa: CASSESGTSVDTQYF

j_call: TRBJ2-3
v_call: TRBV10-3
clone_size: -
d_call: -
cdr3_nt: TGTGCCATCCGAACGGTAACAGGCACAGATACGCAGTATTTT
cdr3_aa: CAIRTVTGTDTQYF

j_call: TRBJ1-2
v_call: TRBV27
clone_size: -
d_call: TRBD1
cdr3_nt: TGTGCCAGCAAGGGACAGGGGTCTTCTAACTATGGCTACACCTTC
cdr3_aa: CASKGQGSSNYGYTF

j_call: TRBJ1-3
v_call: TRBV7-8
clone_size: -
d_call: -
cdr3_nt: TGTGCCAGCAGTCCCCACCGGACGGGAGAACTCGTTAACTCTGGAAACACCATATATTTT
cdr3_aa: CASSPHRTGELVNSGNTIYF

j_call: TRBJ2-1
v_call: TRBV13
clone_size: -
d_call: TRBD2
cdr3_nt: TGTGCCAGCAGCTTAGGGTACGCGGGAGGAAGGGAGCAGTTCTTC
cdr3_aa: CASSLGYAGGREQFF

j_call: TRBJ1-2
v_call: TRBV6-1
clone_size: few
d_call: TRBD1
cdr3_nt: TGTGCCAGCAGTTGGGCAGACAGGGTAGTCGGCTACACCTTC
cdr3_aa: CASSWADRVVGYTF

j_call: TRBJ2-1
v_call: TRBV7-2
clone_size: few
d_call: TRBD2
cdr3_nt: TGTGCCAGCAGCTTATTGAGCGGGAGGGCCTCCTACAATGAGCAGTTCTTC
cdr3_aa: CASSLLSGRASYNEQFF

j_call: TRBJ2-1
v_call: TRBV4-3
clone_size: -
d_call: TRBD2
cdr3_nt: TGCGCCAGCAGCCAAGTTACTCTAGCGGAACACAATGAGCAGTTCTTC
cdr3_aa: CASSQVTLAEHNEQFF

j_call: TRBJ1-1
v_call: TRBV5-6
clone_size: -
d_call: -
cdr3_nt: TGTGCCAGCAGCTTACAGGCCACTGAAGCTTTCTTT
cdr3_aa: CASSLQATEAFF

j_call: TRBJ2-4
v_call: TRBV4-3
clone_size: -
d_call: -
cdr3_nt: TGCGCCAGCAGCCAAGATATTGGGGGGGCCAAAAACATTCAGTACTTC
cdr3_aa: CASSQDIGGAKNIQYF

j_call: TRBJ2-3
v_call: TRBV30
clone_size: -
d_call: -
cdr3_nt: TGTGCCTGGAGTCCCGGGAAGATGGCGCAGTATTTT
cdr3_aa: CAWSPGKMAQYF

j_call: TRBJ2-1
v_call: TRBV5-1
clone_size: -
d_call: -
cdr3_nt: TGCGCCAGCAGGGGGCTGGATGAGCAGTTCTTC
cdr3_aa: CASRGLDEQFF

j_call: TRBJ1-2
v_call: TRBV7-9
clone_size: once
d_call: TRBD1
cdr3_nt: TGTGCCAGCAGCTTATGGGACAGGGGGCATGGCTACACCTTC
cdr3_aa: CASSLWDRGHGYTF

j_call: TRBJ2-1
v_call: TRBV7-3
clone_size: -
d_call: TRBD1
cdr3_nt: TGTGCCAGCAGCTTACAGGGGGATGAGCAGTTCTTC
cdr3_aa: CASSLQGDEQFF

j_call: TRBJ2-1
v_call: TRBV11-3
clone_size: -
d_call: TRBD2
cdr3_nt: TGTGCCAGCAGCTTAGGGCCCTCCGGGACTAGTGATGGTGATGAGCAGTTCTTC
cdr3_aa: CASSLGPSGTSDGDEQFF

j_call: TRBJ2-1
v_call: TRBV5-1
clone_size: -
d_call: TRBD2
cdr3_nt: TGCGCCAGCAGCTTGGCCCTCCTCTCTAGCGGGAGTAATAATGAGCAGTTCTTC
cdr3_aa: CASSLALLSSGSNNEQFF

j_call: TRBJ1-5
v_call: TRBV19
clone_size: -
d_call: -
cdr3_nt: TGTGCCAGTACAATGGCAGGGTCCCGTAGCAATCAGCCCCAGCATTTT
cdr3_aa: CASTMAGSRSNQPQHF

j_call: TRBJ2-1
v_call: TRBV7-6
clone_size: -
d_call: -
cdr3_nt: TGTGCCAGCAGCTTAGGCGCTCGAGGCGGGATTTACAATGAGCAGTTCTTC
cdr3_aa: CASSLGARGGIYNEQFF

j_call: TRBJ2-7
v_call: TRBV7-9
clone_size: -
d_call: TRBD2
cdr3_nt: TGTGCCAGCAGGGGACTAGTGGTTCCCTACGAGCAGTACTTC
cdr3_aa: CASRGLVVPYEQYF

j_call: TRBJ1-1
v_call: TRBV5-1
clone_size: -
d_call: -
cdr3_nt: TGCGCCAGCAGCTTGGAAGGTTGGGGAGACACTGAAGCTTTCTTT
cdr3_aa: CASSLEGWGDTEAFF

j_call: TRBJ2-1
v_call: TRBV6-5
clone_size: -
d_call: TRBD2
cdr3_nt: TGTGCCAGCAGTTACTTGGGACTAGCGAACAATGAGCAGTTCTTC
cdr3_aa: CASSYLGLANNEQFF

j_call: TRBJ2-3
v_call: TRBV7-3
clone_size: once
d_call: -
cdr3_nt: TGTGCCAGCAGCTTAAGGCGCAGGGGAAGTGGCACAGATACGCAGTATTTT
cdr3_aa: CASSLRRRGSGTDTQYF

j_call: TRBJ2-2
v_call: TRBV6-1
clone_size: -
d_call: TRBD1
cdr3_nt: TGTGCCAGCAGTGAAGGGACAGGGGGACGTACCGGGGAGCTGTTTTTT
cdr3_aa: CASSEGTGGRTGELFF

j_call: TRBJ1-5
v_call: TRBV4-1
clone_size: -
d_call: -
cdr3_nt: TGCGCCAGCAGCCAAGGAGCGGGTGGAGGACATCAGCCCCAGCATTTT
cdr3_aa: CASSQGAGGGHQPQHF

j_call: TRBJ1-1
v_call: TRBV20-1
clone_size: -
d_call: -
cdr3_nt: TGCAGTGCTAGAGGTCAATACGGGGCTTTCTTT
cdr3_aa: CSARGQYGAFF